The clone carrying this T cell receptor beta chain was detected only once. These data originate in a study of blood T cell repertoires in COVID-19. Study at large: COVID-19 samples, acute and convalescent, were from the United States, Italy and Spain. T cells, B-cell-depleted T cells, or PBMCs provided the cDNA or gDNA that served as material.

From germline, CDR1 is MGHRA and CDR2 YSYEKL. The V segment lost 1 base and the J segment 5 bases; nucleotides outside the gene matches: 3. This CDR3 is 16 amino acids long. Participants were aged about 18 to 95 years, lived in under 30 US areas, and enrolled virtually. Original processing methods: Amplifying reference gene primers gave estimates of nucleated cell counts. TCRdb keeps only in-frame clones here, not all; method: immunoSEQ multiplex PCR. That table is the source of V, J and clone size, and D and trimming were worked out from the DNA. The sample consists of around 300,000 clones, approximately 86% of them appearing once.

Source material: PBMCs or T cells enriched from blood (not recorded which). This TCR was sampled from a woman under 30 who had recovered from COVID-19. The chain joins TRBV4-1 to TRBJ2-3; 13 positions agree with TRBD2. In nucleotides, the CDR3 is TGCGCCAGCAGCCAAGGGACTAGCGGGGGTGTAGATACGCAGTATTTT. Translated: CASSQGTSGGVDTQYF.